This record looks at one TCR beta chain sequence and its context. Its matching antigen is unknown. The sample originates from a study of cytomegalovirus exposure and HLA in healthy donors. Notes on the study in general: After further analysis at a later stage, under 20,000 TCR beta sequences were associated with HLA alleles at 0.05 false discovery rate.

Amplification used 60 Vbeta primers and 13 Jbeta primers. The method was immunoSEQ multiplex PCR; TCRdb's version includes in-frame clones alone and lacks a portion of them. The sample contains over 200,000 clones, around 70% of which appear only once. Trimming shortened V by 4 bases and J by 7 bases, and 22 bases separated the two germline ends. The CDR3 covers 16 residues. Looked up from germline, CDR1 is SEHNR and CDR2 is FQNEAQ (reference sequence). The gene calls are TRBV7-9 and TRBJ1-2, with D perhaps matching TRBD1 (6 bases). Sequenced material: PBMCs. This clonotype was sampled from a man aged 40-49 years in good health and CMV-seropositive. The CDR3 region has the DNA TGTGCCAGCAGCTCACTAGCCATCGGGGGCGGGGGTGGCTACACCTTC. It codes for CASSSLAIGGGGGYTF.